The sequence of this T cell receptor beta chain was determined in a study of T cells in localized non-small cell lung cancer. TCRdb keeps only in-frame clones here, not all; method: immunoSEQ multiplex PCR. The table shows some 6,300 clones, with 40% to 45% occurring only once. This TCR came from a woman aged 35 to 70 with stage II squamous cell lung carcinoma. The starting material was lung tumor tissue, obtained before any cancer treatment.

The CDR3 DNA reads TGTGCCAGCAGTAGTCCTCTTTCCTACGAGCAGTACTTC. Residues: CASSSPLSYEQYF. This chain links TRBV25-1 with TRBJ2-7; D gene ambiguous. The germline CDR1 and CDR2 sequences are MGHDK and SYGVNS. Trimming took 5 bases from V and 1 from J, leaving 9 bases between them. This CDR3 is built from 13 residues.